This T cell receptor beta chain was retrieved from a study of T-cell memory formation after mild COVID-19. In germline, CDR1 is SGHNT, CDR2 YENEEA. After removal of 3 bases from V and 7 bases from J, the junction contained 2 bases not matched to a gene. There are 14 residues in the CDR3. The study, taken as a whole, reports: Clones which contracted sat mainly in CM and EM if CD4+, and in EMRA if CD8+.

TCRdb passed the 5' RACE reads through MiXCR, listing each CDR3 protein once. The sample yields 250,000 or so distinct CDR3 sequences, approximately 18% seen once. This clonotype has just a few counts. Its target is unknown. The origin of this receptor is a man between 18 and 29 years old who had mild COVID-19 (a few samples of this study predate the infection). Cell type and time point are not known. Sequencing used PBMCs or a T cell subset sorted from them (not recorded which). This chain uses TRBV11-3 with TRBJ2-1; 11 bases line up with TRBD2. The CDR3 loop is CASSLGLAVNEQFF. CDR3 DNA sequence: TGTGCCAGCAGCTTGGGACTAGCGGTTAATGAGCAGTTCTTC.